One sample yielded the 5 T cell receptor beta chains listed below, sequenced in a study of Ad26.COV2.S vaccination and SARS-CoV-2 variants. Treatment defined: about 20 received Ad26.COV2.S at low or high dose, single or two shots; roughly five received placebo; per-sample allocation not given. Day 63 after the first vaccine or placebo injection was the time point for sampling. Libraries were prepared by immunoSEQ multiplex PCR; TCRdb keeps only in-frame clonotypes and omits some of them. The sample carries more than 300,000 clones, about 87% recorded once. The sample consisted of peripheral blood, taken in a trial of Ad26.COV2.S vaccine versus placebo. These receptors came from a person between 18 and 65 years old who received the Ad26.COV2.S COVID-19 vaccine or a placebo.

The genes are TRBV4-2 and TRBJ2-5, with D possibly matching TRBD2 (5 bases). This CDR3 spans 15 amino acids. Germline values: CDR1 LGHNA, CDR2 YNFKEQ. The V gene lost 1 base and the J gene lost 2 bases, with 11 bases spanning the gap. As DNA, the CDR3 is TGTGCCAGCAGCCAAGGATCGGCGGGTCAAGAGACCCAGTACTTC. As protein: CASSQGSAGQETQYF.

This sequence joins TRBV10-3 and TRBJ2-2, with TRBD2 matching over 11 bases. The trim removed 2 bases at V and 6 bases at J, leaving 2 bases unmatched. The CDR3 has 15 residues. Germline CDR1 reads ENHRY; CDR2 reads SYGVKD. The CDR3: CAISETSGSAGELFF. In DNA, the CDR3 is TGTGCCATCAGTGAGACTAGCGGGAGTGCCGGGGAGCTGTTTTTT.

The CDR3 DNA reads as TGTGCCAGCAGTTTGACAGGGACCGGGTCAGCTTTCTTT. Amino acid sequence: CASSLTGTGSAFF. The chain couples TRBV6-2 or TRBV6-3 to TRBJ1-1, with TRBD1 identical over 7 bases. This CDR3 has 13 residues. Germline assignment: CDR1 MNHEY and CDR2 SVGEGT. V trimming: 4 bases; J trimming: 10 bases; junction bases outside the gene matches: 9.

The chain couples TRBV7-8 to TRBJ2-5, with D unresolved. Germline loops: CDR1 SGHVS, CDR2 FQNEAQ. V was shortened by 0 bases and J by 5 bases, with 10 bases between the two germline ends. The CDR3 extends over 14 amino acids. The CDR3 DNA follows: TGTGCCAGCAGCTTAGCGGGGTTGGGGGAGACCCAGTACTTC. Protein sequence: CASSLAGLGETQYF.

This sequence joins TRBV27 and TRBJ1-5; D is perhaps TRBD1 (5 bases). CDR1 is MNHEY and CDR2 is SMNVEV in the germline V gene (reference sequence). V was clipped by 3 bases and J by 6 bases, with 12 bases between them. The CDR3 consists of 14 residues. Here the CDR3 reads CASSLGLGGQPQHF. The CDR3 nucleotides are TGTGCCAGCAGTTTGGGGTTGGGGGGTCAGCCCCAGCATTTT.